The source of this TCR beta chain is a study of T cell responses to AZD1222 COVID-19 vaccine. The germline V gene has CDR1 MNHEY and CDR2 SMNVEV (reference sequence). The CDR3 contains 17 residues. Losses at the gene ends were 6 bases for V and 0 bases for J; bases not matched to a gene: 10. Assay: immunoSEQ multiplex PCR; the TCRdb copy retains only in-frame clones and omits some. The sample yields approximately 150,000 clones, roughly 93% seen once. The sequenced sample was peripheral blood, obtained 28 days after the second AZD1222 dose. The sequence came from an adult who received the AZD1222 COVID-19 vaccine. V usage is TRBV27 and J usage is TRBJ2-7; 11 nucleotides line up with TRBD1. In DNA form, the CDR3 reads TGTGCCAGCAGGGGATGGACAGGGGGCGCTGGCTCCTACGAGCAGTACTTC. Translating it yields CASRGWTGGAGSYEQYF.